This T cell receptor (beta chain) is drawn from a study of PD-L1 blockade in urothelial cancer. V lost 3 bases and J lost 5; bases outside the gene matches: 7. Germline V gene sequence: CDR1 SGDLS, CDR2 YYNGEE. This CDR3 comprises 15 residues. TCRdb's table, derived via immunoSEQ multiplex PCR, lists solely in-frame clones and lacks some. The sample records under 90,000 clones, roughly nine tenths being singletons. The clonotype comes from a man aged 55 to 70 with urothelial cancer. This specimen was PBMCs, taken around atezolizumab (anti-PD-L1) treatment. The genes are TRBV9 and TRBJ2-5, with 10 bases lining up with TRBD2. CDR3 loop: CASSGKRGGLETQYF. The CDR3 region has the DNA TGTGCCAGCAGCGGCAAGCGGGGGGGCCTCGAGACCCAGTACTTC.